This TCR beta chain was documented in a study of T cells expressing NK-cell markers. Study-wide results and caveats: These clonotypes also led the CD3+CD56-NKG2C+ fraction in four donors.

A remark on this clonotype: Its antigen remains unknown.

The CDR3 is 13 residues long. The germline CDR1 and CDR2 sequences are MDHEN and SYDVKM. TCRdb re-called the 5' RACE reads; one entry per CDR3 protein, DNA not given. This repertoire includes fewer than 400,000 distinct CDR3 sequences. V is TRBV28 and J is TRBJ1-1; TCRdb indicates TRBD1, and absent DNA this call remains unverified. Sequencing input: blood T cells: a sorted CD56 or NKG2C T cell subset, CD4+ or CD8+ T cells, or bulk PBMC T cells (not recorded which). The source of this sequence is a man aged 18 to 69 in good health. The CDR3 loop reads CASSLQGIAEAFF.